These 15 T cell receptor beta chains were sequenced from one sample in a study of blood T cell repertoires in COVID-19. Sequencing used immunoSEQ multiplex PCR; TCRdb keeps in-frame clones, though not all of them. Of around 400,000 clones listed, around 87% were seen once; the top ten hold 8.5% to 12%. Sequencing was done on a sample of peripheral blood. All receptors come from a woman under 40 with COVID-19, enrolled during active disease.

This clone was found once. This rearrangement joins TRBV3-1 (or the pseudogene TRBV3-2) to TRBJ2-5; 7 nucleotides agree with TRBD2. The CDR3 extends over 17 amino acids. Losses at the gene ends were 4 bases for V and 2 bases for J; bases not matched to a gene: 13. Germline V gives CDR1 LGHDT, CDR2 YNNKEL (reference sequence). This CDR3 reads CASSPKIWASGQETQYF. The CDR3 DNA is TGTGCCAGCAGCCCCAAAATCTGGGCTAGCGGTCAAGAGACCCAGTACTTC.

The rearrangement joins TRBV6-1 to TRBJ1-1; D gene unclear. The CDR3 consists of 11 residues. Trimming removed 5 bases at V and 4 bases at J, with 5 bases between. From germline, CDR1 is MNHNS and CDR2 SASEGT. The CDR3 coding sequence is TGTGCCAGCAGTCTCCTCACTGAAGCTTTCTTT. It encodes CASSLLTEAFF.

In its sample, this clone was seen once. This sequence joins TRBV19 and TRBJ1-1; TRBD1 is a possible D gene (5 bases). V was pared by 3 bases and J by 3 bases, with 14 bases between. CDR1 is LNHDA, CDR2 SQIVND, per germline (reference sequence). The CDR3 is made up of 15 amino acids. The CDR3 loop reads CASSIVQGWDTEAFF. CDR3 coding DNA: TGTGCCAGTAGTATTGTTCAGGGATGGGACACTGAAGCTTTCTTT.

This clone was seen a handful of times. This chain links TRBV19 with TRBJ1-5, with a tentative D call TRBD1 (5 bases). The CDR3 loop spans 17 amino acids. V shed 0 bases and J shed 4 bases, with 16 bases lying between them. The V gene's germline CDR1 is LNHDA and CDR2 SQIVND (reference sequence). CDR3 amino acids: CASSIEPAGFGNQPQHF. As DNA, the CDR3 is TGTGCCAGTAGTATAGAACCCGCAGGGTTTGGGAATCAGCCCCAGCATTTT.

The V gene is TRBV10-3, the J gene TRBJ2-3; D may be TRBD2 (5 bases). The CDR3 is 14 amino acids. Trimming took 3 bases from V and 4 from J, leaving 11 bases between them. CDR1 ENHRY and CDR2 SYGVKD come from the germline V gene. In DNA, the CDR3 is TGTGCCATCAGTGATCCGGACTCACCAGATACGCAGTATTTT. Its translation is CAISDPDSPDTQYF.

The chain links TRBV30 to TRBJ1-5; 9 bases are a match to TRBD1. This CDR3 spans 15 amino acids. Germline-derived CDR1 and CDR2 are GTSNPN and SVGIG (reference sequence). Losses at the gene ends were 3 bases for V and 1 base for J; bases not matched to a gene: 4. CDR3 region: CAWRGQGGSNQPQHF. CDR3 nucleotides: TGTGCCTGGAGGGGACAGGGAGGGAGCAATCAGCCCCAGCATTTT.

V and J are TRBV7-2 and TRBJ2-7, with TRBD2 matching 9 bases. The V gene's germline CDR1 is SGHTA and CDR2 FQGNSA. J was trimmed by 7 bases and V by 5 bases; bases with no gene match: 15. The CDR3 totals 16 residues. The chain's CDR3 is CASSDGLAGLAGEQYF. Written as DNA, the CDR3 is TGTGCCAGCAGCGATGGGCTAGCGGGACTCGCTGGAGAGCAGTACTTC.

In this sample, this clone turned up a few times. J is TRBJ2-5 and V is TRBV2; 16 nucleotides agree with TRBD2. CDR1 SNHLY and CDR2 FYNNEI come from the germline V gene. The ends lost 4 bases at V and 4 bases at J; junction bases unmatched: 3. The CDR3 has 16 residues. CDR3 in amino acids: CASSGGTSGRVETQYF. CDR3 DNA: TGTGCCAGCAGTGGCGGGACTAGCGGGAGGGTAGAGACCCAGTACTTC.

This clone was seen just once. This chain links TRBV11-1 with TRBJ1-6; D is ambiguous. The CDR3 is 12 residues long. CDR1 and CDR2 (germline): SGHAT, FQDESV (reference sequence). The V and J ends lost 5 bases and 7 bases respectively, with 6 bases between them. The CDR3: CASSPTNSPLHF. The CDR3 DNA reads as TGTGCCAGCAGCCCCACAAATTCACCCCTCCACTTT. The full variable domain, its missing parts supplied by reference TRBV11-1 and TRBJ1-6, is EAEVAQSPRYKITEKSQAVAFWCDPISGHATLYWYRQILGQGPELLVQFQDESVVDDSQLPKDRFSAERLKGVDSTLKIQPAELGDSAMYLCASSPTNSPLHFGNGTRLTVT.

The V gene is TRBV2, the J gene TRBJ2-1, with a possible D match to TRBD2 (5 bases). With 5 bases removed from V and 3 bases from J, the gap between germline ends came to 11 bases. The CDR3 extends over 14 amino acids. Germline CDR1 SNHLY, CDR2 FYNNEI. The CDR3 nucleotides read TGTGCCAGCAGTCTTTCGGGAAACTACAATGAGCAGTTCTTC. The encoded protein is CASSLSGNYNEQFF.

The V gene is TRBV28, the J gene TRBJ1-4; D is uncertain. Trimming shortened V by 5 bases and J by 7 bases, and 5 bases separated the two germline ends. The CDR3 has 11 residues. CDR1 and CDR2 from the germline V gene are MDHEN and SYDVKM. Written as DNA, the CDR3 is TGTGCCAGCAGTCCGCGTGAAAAACTGTTTTTT. Residues: CASSPREKLFF.

This chain uses TRBV13 with TRBJ1-1; a weak D match, TRBD1 (5 bases). The CDR3 loop spans 11 amino acids. The germline V and J ends were trimmed by 9 bases and 7 bases, with 12 bases remaining between them. The germline V gene encodes CDR1 PRHDT and CDR2 FYEKMQ (reference sequence). CDR3 residues: CARGAQVEAFF. CDR3 DNA sequence: TGTGCCAGAGGGGCCCAGGTTGAAGCTTTCTTT.

CDR3 in amino acids: CASRNSGSPEQYF. CDR3 coding DNA: TGTGCCAGTAGAAATAGCGGGAGCCCCGAGCAGTACTTC. The chain combines TRBV19 with TRBJ2-7, with 9 bases aligning to TRBD2. With V trimmed by 6 bases and J by 6 bases, 6 bases remained unmatched. This CDR3 has 13 residues. Germline V gives CDR1 LNHDA, CDR2 SQIVND (reference sequence).

This clone was seen just once. This CDR3 reads CASSVRDRTYNEQFF. The CDR3 region has the DNA TGTGCCAGCAGCGTCCGGGACAGGACCTACAATGAGCAGTTCTTC. This chain connects TRBV13 to TRBJ2-1, with TRBD1 identical over 8 bases. The CDR3 sequence is 15 residues long. Germline assignment: CDR1 PRHDT and CDR2 FYEKMQ (reference sequence). The trim removed 5 bases at V and 2 bases at J, leaving 5 bases unmatched.

V gene TRBV12-5 combines with J gene TRBJ2-3; 7 bases are shared with TRBD2. V lost 2 bases to trimming and J lost 3 bases; unmatched junction nucleotides: 11. Looked up from germline, CDR1 is LGHNT and CDR2 is FRNRAP. This CDR3 region has 17 residues. The CDR3 sequence is CASGLSRTSLATDTQYF. CDR3 in DNA: TGTGCTAGTGGTTTGTCCCGGACTAGTTTGGCGACAGATACGCAGTATTTT.